This T cell receptor beta chain was captured in a study of T-cell reconstitution after alpha-beta-depleted transplantation in children. CDR3 length: 14 amino acids. Germline lookup yields CDR1 PRHDT and CDR2 FYEKMQ (reference sequence). V gave up 6 bases and J gave up 9 bases; unmatched junction bases: 4. It was with unique molecular identifiers that the TCRbeta library was prepared. MiXCR, run by TCRdb on the PCR reads, gives a single entry per CDR3 protein. The top ten hold 3.3% of the sample, which has roughly 500,000 distinct CDR3 sequences, around 19% seen once. Sample: PBMCs from the stem cell graft donor, taken from the stem cell graft. The chain combines TRBV13 with TRBJ1-6; TRBD1 matches at 11 bases. The receptor comes from a human donor who donated a stem cell graft to a child with acute lymphoblastic leukemia. In DNA form, the CDR3 reads TGTGCCAGCAGTTACGGGACAGGGGGTTCACCCCTCCACTTT. This gives the protein CASSYGTGGSPLHF.